These 24 T cell receptor beta chains were all obtained from the same sample, sequenced in a study of shared clonotypes between healthy human individuals. Some clones are missing from TCRdb's copy, which holds only in-frame ones; the method was immunoSEQ multiplex PCR. The sample has around 2.3 million clones; approximately 96% are singletons. Sequenced input: naive CD4+ T cells sorted from blood. Sample subset: CD45RA+ positively selected. Receptors originate from a man between 18 and 29 years old in good health.

This clone has only one observation. This chain joins TRBV18 and TRBJ1-4; D call uncertain. The CDR3 loop spans 15 amino acids. Germline lookup yields CDR1 KGHSH and CDR2 LQKENI. Trimming stripped 3 bases from V and 7 bases from J, with 15 bases between. The CDR3 protein is CASSPREALGEKLFF. The CDR3 region has the DNA TGTGCCAGCTCACCTAGGGAGGCGCTAGGTGAAAAACTGTTTTTT.

A word on this clone: Other DNA sequences within the sample encode an identical CDR3. The rearrangement joins TRBV4-3 to TRBJ2-2, with TRBD1 identical over 9 bases. The CDR3 has 16 residues. The J segment lost 2 bases and the V segment lost 0 bases, leaving 1 base of the junction unmatched. Germline CDR1 and CDR2: LGHNA and YSLEER. CDR3 bases: TGCGCCAGCAGCCAAGAAACAGGGGGCAACACCGGGGAGCTGTTTTTT. This translates into CASSQETGGNTGELFF.

The chain uses TRBV5-4 and TRBJ2-7; the D gene is possibly TRBD2 (5 bases). Germline V gene sequence: CDR1 SGHNT, CDR2 YYREEE (reference sequence). CDR3 length: 15 residues. The ends were cut back, 0 bases at V and 2 bases at J, with 12 bases in the middle. The CDR3 is CASSLGLTGTYEQYF. Written as DNA, the CDR3 is TGTGCCAGCAGCTTGGGGTTGACGGGGACCTACGAGCAGTACTTC.

The rearrangement joins TRBV7-3 to TRBJ1-1; no definite D call. Trimming shortened V by 2 bases and J by 4 bases, and 8 bases separated the two germline ends. CDR1 is SGHTA and CDR2 is FQGTGA in the germline V gene. The length of the CDR3 is 13 residues. CDR3 in amino acids: CASSLSDITEAFF. The DNA of the CDR3 is TGTGCCAGCAGCTTATCCGACATCACTGAAGCTTTCTTT.

For this clone: The sample holds other DNA sequences that translate to the same CDR3. This chain links TRBV5-1 with TRBJ2-7; D ambiguous. Trimming shortened V by 0 bases and J by 3 bases, and 4 bases separated the two germline ends. Germline loops: CDR1 SGHRS, CDR2 YFSETQ. This CDR3 region has 12 residues. CDR3 DNA: TGCGCCAGCAGCTTGGGCGGCTACGAGCAGTACTTC. This gives the protein CASSLGGYEQYF.

The chain is built from TRBV6-6 and TRBJ2-7; no definite D call. Trimming pared 6 bases from V and 4 bases from J, leaving 10 bases between. Germline CDR1 reads MNHNY; CDR2 reads SVGAGI (reference sequence). This CDR3 has 12 amino acids. The CDR3 DNA reads TGTGCCAGCAGCCCCAATCCATACGAGCAGTACTTC. Its protein product is CASSPNPYEQYF.

The genes are TRBV7-9 and TRBJ1-6, with D hard to call. V was trimmed by 5 bases and J by 13 bases, leaving 18 bases between them. The CDR3 totals 14 residues. From germline, CDR1 is SEHNR and CDR2 FQNEAQ (reference sequence). The CDR3 DNA follows: TGTGCCAGCAGCGACCGGGAAGGAATTCACCCCCTCCACTTT. Translation: CASSDREGIHPLHF.

J is TRBJ2-5 and V is TRBV19, with 9 bases that match TRBD2. The CDR3 loop spans 14 amino acids. V dropped 2 bases and J dropped 5; count of bases not matched to a gene: 3. The germline V gene has CDR1 LNHDA and CDR2 SQIVND (reference sequence). For the CDR3, the DNA is TGTGCCAGTAGTATAACTAGCGGGTTGGAGACCCAGTACTTC. Translation: CASSITSGLETQYF. The full variable domain, in which reference TRBV19 and TRBJ2-5 provide the parts outside the CDR3, is DGGITQSPKYLFRKEGQNVTLSCEQNLNHDAMYWYRQDPGQGLRLIYYSQIVNDFQKGDIAEGYSVSREKKESFPLTVTSAQKNPTAFYLCASSITSGLETQYFGPGTRLLVL.

Turning to this clone: This same CDR3 is encoded by further DNA sequences in the sample. This chain uses TRBV6-1 with TRBJ1-1; weak D call: TRBD1 (6 bases). V shed 5 bases and J shed 1 base, with 8 bases lying between them. Germline V gene data show CDR1 as MNHNS and CDR2 as SASEGT. This CDR3 has 13 amino acids. In DNA, the CDR3 is TGTGCCAGCAGTACGGACAGGAACACTGAAGCTTTCTTT. It codes for CASSTDRNTEAFF.

V usage is TRBV5-4 and J usage is TRBJ1-6, with D unclear. The length of the CDR3 is 15 residues. Germline CDR1 is SGHNT and CDR2 is YYREEE (reference sequence). Trimming took 3 bases from V and 4 from J, leaving 11 bases between them. The DNA of the CDR3 is TGTGCCAGCAGCTCCCAGCAGCTGTATAATTCACCCCTCCACTTT. Its translation: CASSSQQLYNSPLHF.

This sequence joins TRBV5-1 and TRBJ1-2; D is perhaps TRBD1 (6 bases). The V gene lost 0 bases and the J gene lost 1 base, with 10 bases spanning the gap. The CDR3 contains 15 residues. Germline V CDR1 and CDR2: SGHRS, YFSETQ. The CDR3 spells CASSLEQGGNYGYTF. CDR3 sequence (DNA): TGCGCCAGCAGCTTGGAACAGGGTGGTAACTATGGCTACACCTTC.

A remark on this clone: The identical CDR3 is also encoded by other nucleotide sequences in the sample. The gene calls are TRBV11-3 and TRBJ2-3; TRBD1 matches 7 bases. This CDR3 has 15 amino acids. Germline V lookup: CDR1 SGHNT, CDR2 YENEEA. V trimming: 5 bases; J trimming: 0 bases; junction bases outside the gene matches: 5. As DNA, the CDR3 is TGTGCCAGCAGCCCTCGGACAGGCAGCACAGATACGCAGTATTTT. This sequence encodes CASSPRTGSTDTQYF.

This clone occurred once. V gene TRBV6-5 combines with J gene TRBJ2-7, with D perhaps matching TRBD2 (5 bases). The CDR3 consists of 13 residues. V gave up 8 bases and J gave up 3 bases, with 14 bases separating them. Per the germline V gene, CDR1 is MNHEY and CDR2 is SVGAGI. CDR3 amino acids: CASARDGGYEQYF. The CDR3 DNA is TGTGCCAGCGCCCGAGACGGAGGCTACGAGCAGTACTTC.

The chain uses TRBV6-1 and TRBJ1-5; tentatively, D is TRBD1 (6 bases). CDR3 length: 14 residues. V lost 6 bases, J lost 3 bases, and 12 bases lay in between. Looked up from germline, CDR1 is MNHNS and CDR2 is SASEGT. The CDR3 coding sequence is TGTGCCAGCAGCCTACCAGGGGACAATCAGCCCCAGCATTTT. It encodes CASSLPGDNQPQHF.

V gene TRBV2 combines with J gene TRBJ2-7; 7 bases line up with TRBD1. CDR3 length: 16 amino acids. Germline CDR1 and CDR2: SNHLY and FYNNEI. V trimming: 6 bases; J trimming: 0 bases; junction bases outside the gene matches: 11. CDR3 sequence reads: CASRKTGLLSSYEQYF. CDR3 bases: TGTGCCAGCAGAAAGACAGGGCTCCTGAGCTCCTACGAGCAGTACTTC.

The chain links TRBV15 to TRBJ2-7; 11 bases align to TRBD2. The CDR3 is made up of 17 amino acids. From germline, CDR1 is LNHNV and CDR2 YYDKDF (reference sequence). J was trimmed by 4 bases and V by 1 base; bases with no gene match: 9. CDR3 amino acids: CATSRAGGTSGSYEQYF. The CDR3 DNA reads TGTGCCACCAGCAGAGCCGGGGGTACTAGCGGGAGTTACGAGCAGTACTTC.

This clone was seen once. This rearrangement joins TRBV7-2 to TRBJ2-1, with TRBD1 matching over 10 bases. Germline V gives CDR1 SGHTA, CDR2 FQGNSA. This CDR3 has 15 residues. V shed 4 bases and J 8 bases; nucleotides not matched to a gene: 8. CDR3 nucleotides: TGTGCCAGCAGCTCCACGACAGGGGGCATCTATGAGCAGTTCTTC. It yields the protein CASSSTTGGIYEQFF.

The rearrangement uses TRBV6-1 and TRBJ1-2; 9 bases align to TRBD1. The CDR3 covers 13 residues. CDR1 is MNHNS, CDR2 SASEGT, per germline. V lost 3 bases, J lost 11 bases, and 7 bases stayed unmatched. CDR3 region: CASSDNPQGAYTF. The CDR3 coding sequence is TGTGCCAGCAGTGATAATCCACAGGGGGCTTACACCTTC.

The rearrangement uses TRBV11-2 and TRBJ2-2; the match to TRBD1 covers 7 bases. The CDR3 loop spans 17 amino acids. CDR1 is SGHAT, CDR2 FQNNGV, per germline. J gave up 1 base and V 1 base, and 6 bases lay outside the gene matches. CDR3 DNA sequence: TGTGCCAGCAGCTTAGGTCCGAGACAGGGGAACACCGGGGAGCTGTTTTTT. Its translation is CASSLGPRQGNTGELFF.

This chain joins TRBV6-6 and TRBJ2-7, with 10 bases lining up with TRBD1. CDR3 length: 15 residues. Unmatched junction bases numbered 8, after V lost 5 bases and J lost 4 bases. The germline V gene has CDR1 MNHNY and CDR2 SVGAGI (reference sequence). In DNA, the CDR3 is TGTGCCAGCAGTCCAAAAGGGACAGGGGAATACGAGCAGTACTTC. Its protein product is CASSPKGTGEYEQYF.

This chain connects TRBV28 to TRBJ2-1; 8 bases fit TRBD2. CDR1 MDHEN and CDR2 SYDVKM come from the germline V gene. The trim removed 11 bases at V and 0 bases at J, leaving 15 bases unmatched. This CDR3 is 17 amino acids long. CDR3 loop: CAAVLSGGLLSYNEQFF. CDR3 sequence (DNA): TGTGCCGCAGTTCTGAGCGGGGGCCTGCTCTCCTACAATGAGCAGTTCTTC.

The chain recombines TRBV4-1 with TRBJ2-5; 10 nucleotides match TRBD2. Per the germline V gene, CDR1 is MGHRA and CDR2 is YSYEKL. The CDR3 extends over 15 amino acids. V shed 4 bases and J 1 base; nucleotides not matched to a gene: 3. CDR3 nucleotides: TGCGCCAGCAGCCCCGCTAGCGGGGGCCAAGAGACCCAGTACTTC. Translation: CASSPASGGQETQYF.

The gene calls are TRBV5-6 and TRBJ2-7, with a tentative D call TRBD1 (6 bases). CDR1 and CDR2 (germline): SGHDT, YYEEEE. The CDR3 covers 13 residues. V was shortened by 5 bases and J by 6 bases, with 15 bases between the two germline ends. CDR3 region: CASRVTAGVEQYF. The CDR3, as DNA: TGTGCCAGCAGAGTGACGGCAGGGGTCGAGCAGTACTTC.

This chain links TRBV6-5 with TRBJ1-2; D might be TRBD1 (6 bases). Germline CDR1 reads MNHEY; CDR2 reads SVGAGI. Between the trimmed V and J ends, which lost 6 bases and 7 bases, there was a span of 18 bases. The length of the CDR3 is 14 residues. The CDR3 region is CASSPDSSLGGYTF. The CDR3 DNA reads as TGTGCCAGCAGCCCGGACAGCTCGTTGGGTGGCTACACCTTC.